A few counts support the clone carrying this T cell receptor beta chain. Its cognate antigen is unknown. The beta constant-region primer was an equimolar mix of two oligonucleotides covering TRBC1 and TRBC2. Nested alpha and beta constant-region primers with the SP2 primer drove four PCR rounds on ligated cDNA. TCRdb passed the UMI-ligation and nested PCR reads through MiXCR, listing each CDR3 protein once. The sample lists 80,000 to 95,000 distinct CDR3 sequences, 9% seen once, with less than 1.5% in the top ten. The data were obtained in a study of naive and memory T cell subsets. Findings of the study overall: Findings for naive and memory subsets could not be checked against ground truth. A few larger clonotypes appeared in naive repertoires, especially CD8, possibly memory cells re-expressing CD45RA.

Sequencing input: naive CD8+ T cells from blood. This clonotype was obtained from a human donor in good health.

CDR3 region: CASSSQGSYGYTF. As DNA, the CDR3 is TGTGCCAGCAGCTCTCAGGGATCCTATGGCTACACCTTC. The chain carries TRBV7-2 and TRBJ1-2; a weak D match, TRBD1 (5 bases). The germline CDR1 and CDR2 sequences are SGHTA and FQGNSA. V dropped 4 bases and J dropped 4 bases, with 10 bases sitting between them. The CDR3 runs to 13 residues. Drawing the rest from reference TRBV7-2 and TRBJ1-2, the complete variable domain is GAGVSQSPSNKVTEKGKDVELRCDPISGHTALYWYRQSLGQGLEFLIYFQGNSAPDKSGLPSDRFSAERTGGSVSTLTIQRTQQEDSAVYLCASSSQGSYGYTFGSGTRLTVV.